The clone carrying this T cell receptor (beta chain) was counted ten times or more. What it binds is not known. Germline trimming cut 2 bases from V and 6 bases from J; bases unmatched to any gene: 5. There are 14 residues in the CDR3. Germline V gene sequence: CDR1 MDHEN, CDR2 SYDVKM. Time point specified: newly diagnosed GD, antithyroid drugs for less than 3 months. From PBMCs, RNA was extracted and then used to make the TCR library. The authors built TCR beta libraries using iRepertoire HTBI primers and Arm-PCR of CDR3 regions. Via MiXCR, TCRdb re-called the multiplex PCR reads, giving one row per CDR3 protein. The sample has hundreds of thousands of distinct CDR3 sequences; 15% are singletons. This entry is derived from a study of regulatory T cells in long-lasting Graves disease. Overall study results and limits: Patients with persistent Graves' had lower TCR diversity than newly diagnosed patients. Relative to new patients (roughly 980), persistent patients exhibited greater sharing of public clonotypes (2,741). Persistent disease was characterized by preferential usage of TRBV28, TRBJ1-2 and TRBJ2-5.

This TCR was recovered from a female donor with Graves disease. The genes are TRBV28 and TRBJ1-2, with 8 bases identical to TRBD1. The material was peripheral blood mononuclear cells (PBMCs), obtained at new diagnosis, from a patient treated with antithyroid drugs. CDR3 protein: CASSLGLTGDGYTF. DNA of the CDR3: TGTGCCAGCAGTTTAGGGTTGACAGGGGATGGCTACACCTTC.